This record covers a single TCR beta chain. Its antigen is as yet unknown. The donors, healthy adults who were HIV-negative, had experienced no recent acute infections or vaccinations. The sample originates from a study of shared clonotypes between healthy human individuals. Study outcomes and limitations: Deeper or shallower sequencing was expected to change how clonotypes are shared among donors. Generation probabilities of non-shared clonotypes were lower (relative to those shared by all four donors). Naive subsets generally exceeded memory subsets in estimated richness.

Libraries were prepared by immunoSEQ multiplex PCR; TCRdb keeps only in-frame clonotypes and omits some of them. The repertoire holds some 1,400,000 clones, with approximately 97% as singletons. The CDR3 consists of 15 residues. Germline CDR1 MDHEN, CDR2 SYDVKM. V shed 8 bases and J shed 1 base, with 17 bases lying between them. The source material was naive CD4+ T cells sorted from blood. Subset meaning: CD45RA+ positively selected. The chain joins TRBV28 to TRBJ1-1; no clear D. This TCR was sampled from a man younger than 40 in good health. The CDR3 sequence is CASRAQSGGNTEAFF. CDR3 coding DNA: TGTGCCAGCCGGGCCCAATCGGGAGGGAACACTGAAGCTTTCTTT.